The 2 T cell receptor beta chains below come from one sample, sequenced in a study of OX40 agonist ivuxolimab in advanced cancers. The method was immunoSEQ multiplex PCR; TCRdb's version includes in-frame clones alone and lacks a portion of them. Of fewer than 70,000 clones in the sample, roughly nine tenths are singletons; the top ten hold roughly 2%. This specimen consisted of CD4+ or CD8+ T cells sorted from blood, obtained in a trial of the OX40 agonist ivuxolimab. These receptors were obtained from an adult with an advanced solid tumor such as melanoma, head and neck, liver or kidney cancer.

V is TRBV20-1 and J is TRBJ2-7; D possibly matches TRBD1 or TRBD2 (5 bases each). Trimming took 6 bases from V and 7 from J, leaving 13 bases between them. The CDR3 has 11 amino acids. Germline assignment: CDR1 DFQATT and CDR2 SNEGSKA (reference sequence). The CDR3 DNA is TGCAGTGCCCGGGGACCTCCGGAGCAGTACTTC. Encoded protein: CSARGPPEQYF.

V gene TRBV19 combines with J gene TRBJ1-1; 7 bases fit TRBD1. Per the germline V gene, CDR1 is LNHDA and CDR2 is SQIVND (reference sequence). V lost 6 bases, J lost 2 bases, and 15 bases stayed unmatched. The length of the CDR3 is 17 residues. CDR3: CASRTGPGQSGNTEAFF. The DNA of the CDR3 is TGTGCCAGTAGGACAGGGCCGGGTCAGAGTGGAAACACTGAAGCTTTCTTT.